This T cell receptor beta chain was identified during a study of T cells after posttransplantation cyclophosphamide. This clone has ten or more counts. Germline V gene sequence: CDR1 SGHDT, CDR2 YYEEEE. This CDR3 has 14 amino acids. Trimming took 7 bases from V and 3 from J, leaving 17 bases between them. Clones were sequenced by immunoSEQ multiplex PCR, and TCRdb holds only the in-frame ones, with some missing. The profile covers fewer than 40,000 clones, none occurring a single time. The J gene is TRBJ2-7, the V gene TRBV5-6; D possibly corresponds to TRBD1 (5 bases). The source material was PBMCs. The receptor was isolated from a woman aged 25 to 39 in good health and a related stem cell transplant donor. This CDR3 is CASGRGRIDYEQYF. The CDR3 nucleotides are TGTGCCAGCGGTAGGGGCAGGATAGACTACGAGCAGTACTTC.